This T cell receptor (beta chain) was documented in a study of CD8 T cells in ankylosing spondylitis. The study's findings and limits: Clones linked to disease, bearing a CD8+ phenotype, were relatively rare in peripheral blood. A subset of motif variants has previously been described in the synovial fluid and blood of reactive arthritis. Blood from ankylosing spondylitis patients appeared to carry a characteristic roughly 8-variant TCR beta motif. The study looked at matched synovial fluid samples from ankylosing spondylitis patients. Disease-linked clones were reported to be significantly enriched there.

Preparation of TCR beta libraries was done by quantitative 5'-RACE with molecular barcodes. From the 5' RACE reads, TCRdb called clonotypes with MiXCR, one entry per CDR3 protein. Counted here are roughly 370,000 distinct CDR3 sequences, approximately 20% occurring once; the ten biggest clones make up about 15%. The sample holds a few counts of this clonotype. What it binds is unknown. From germline, CDR1 is SGHDT and CDR2 YYEEEE. V lost 3 bases, J lost 5 bases, and 17 bases lay in between. The CDR3 is 16 residues long. The TCR originated in a male donor with ankylosing spondylitis. The sequencing sample was made of blood, either unsorted or a sorted T cell fraction (not recorded which). V is TRBV5-6 and J is TRBJ2-2; the D is unclear. CDR3 in DNA: TGTGCCAGCAGCTCCGACATAGGGCGCAAAACCGGGGAGCTGTTTTTT. It translates to CASSSDIGRKTGELFF.